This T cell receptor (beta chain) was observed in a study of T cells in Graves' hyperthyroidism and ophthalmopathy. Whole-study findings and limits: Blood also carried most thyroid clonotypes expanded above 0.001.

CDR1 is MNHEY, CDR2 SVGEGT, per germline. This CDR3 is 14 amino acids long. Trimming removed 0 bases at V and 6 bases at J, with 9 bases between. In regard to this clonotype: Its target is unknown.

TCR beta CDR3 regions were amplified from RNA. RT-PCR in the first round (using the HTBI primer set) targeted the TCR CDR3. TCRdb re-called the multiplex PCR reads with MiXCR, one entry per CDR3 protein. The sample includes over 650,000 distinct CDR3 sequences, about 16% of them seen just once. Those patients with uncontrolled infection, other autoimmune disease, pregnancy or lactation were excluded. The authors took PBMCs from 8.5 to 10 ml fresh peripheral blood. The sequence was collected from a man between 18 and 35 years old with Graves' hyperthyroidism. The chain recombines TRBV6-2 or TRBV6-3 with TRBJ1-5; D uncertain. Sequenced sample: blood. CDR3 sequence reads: CASSYSDESQPQHF. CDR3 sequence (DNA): TGTGCCAGCAGTTACTCTGACGAGTCTCAGCCCCAGCATTTT.